This T cell receptor (beta chain) is from a study of early T cells in non-severe SARS-CoV-2 infection. The V gene's germline CDR1 is GTSNPN and CDR2 SVGIG (reference sequence). The CDR3 runs to 14 residues. J lost 5 bases, V lost 2 bases, and 7 bases had no gene match. Each CDR3 protein gets one entry after TCRdb re-called the 5' RACE reads with MiXCR. The sample contains roughly 34,000 distinct CDR3 sequences, 4.5% to 5% of which appear only once. The TCR sequence derives from an adult who was a healthcare worker with PCR-confirmed SARS-CoV-2 infection or an uninfected control (not recorded which). V usage is TRBV30 and J usage is TRBJ2-7; 9 nucleotides match TRBD1. Source material: whole blood. The CDR3 coding sequence is TGTGCCTGGAGTCGTGGACAGGGGCCCCACGAGCAGTACTTC. Protein product: CAWSRGQGPHEQYF.